Described below is a single T cell receptor beta chain sequence and its context. PCR employed 60 Vbeta and 13 Jbeta primers. Profiling relied on immunoSEQ multiplex PCR, and the TCRdb table lists in-frame clones only, not all of them. The table lists around 190,000 clones, approximately 86% of them singletons. These data come from a study of cytomegalovirus exposure and HLA in healthy donors. The CDR3 is made up of 22 amino acids. From germline, CDR1 is LGHNA and CDR2 YNFKEQ. The V gene end was trimmed by 0 bases and the J gene end by 4 bases; junction bases not matched to a gene: 17. Sequenced material: PBMCs. The TCR was taken from a woman under 40 in good health and CMV-seronegative. The chain recombines TRBV4-2 with TRBJ2-1; TRBD2 agrees at 14 bases. This chain's CDR3 is CASSQDFWQDGTSGGLYNEQFF. The CDR3 DNA reads TGTGCCAGCAGCCAAGATTTCTGGCAGGACGGGACTAGCGGGGGCCTTTACAATGAGCAGTTCTTC.